The 25 T cell receptor beta chains below were found in one sample sequenced in a study of blood T cell repertoires in COVID-19. Clones were read by immunoSEQ multiplex PCR, and TCRdb kept only the in-frame ones, dropping some. Counted here are roughly 260,000 clones, about nine tenths occurring once; the ten biggest clones make up about 2.2%. Sequencing input: peripheral blood. All receptors derive from a woman aged 50 to 60 who had recovered from COVID-19.

The chain couples TRBV28 to TRBJ1-1, with TRBD1 identical over 7 bases. The CDR3 contains 12 residues. The germline gives CDR1 MDHEN, CDR2 SYDVKM. V gave up 6 bases and J gave up 7 bases; unmatched junction bases: 5. For the CDR3, the DNA is TGTGCCAGCAGGCCTCAGGGGGGTGAAGCTTTCTTT. This translates into CASRPQGGEAFF.

The genes are TRBV5-1 and TRBJ2-1; TRBD2 matches 11 bases. V trimming: 4 bases; J trimming: 9 bases; junction bases outside the gene matches: 6. CDR1 and CDR2 from the germline V gene are SGHRS and YFSETQ. The CDR3 runs to 14 residues. The DNA of the CDR3 is TGCGCCAGCAGCCCGAGACTAGCGGGAAGTGAGCAGTTCTTC. Amino acids: CASSPRLAGSEQFF.

The J gene is TRBJ2-2, the V gene TRBV6-4; TRBD1 matches at 8 bases. Losses at the gene ends were 2 bases for V and 4 bases for J; bases not matched to a gene: 0. CDR3 length equals 14 residues. Germline V gene sequence: CDR1 MRHNA, CDR2 SNTAGT. CDR3 in amino acids: CASSDGQGTGELFF. In DNA form, the CDR3 reads TGTGCCAGCAGTGACGGACAGGGCACCGGGGAGCTGTTTTTT.

The chain uses TRBV30 and TRBJ1-3; 9 bases are shared with TRBD1. The V and J ends lost 2 bases and 0 bases, in that order; junction bases with no gene match: 5. Germline V gene data show CDR1 as GTSNPN and CDR2 as SVGIG (reference sequence). The CDR3 spans 16 residues. CDR3 amino acids: CAWSPTTGGSGNTIYF. The CDR3, as DNA: TGTGCCTGGAGTCCCACGACAGGGGGCTCTGGAAACACCATATATTTT.

The rearrangement uses TRBV9 and TRBJ2-3; tentatively, D is TRBD2 (5 bases). V was cut by 3 bases and J by 8 bases, with 19 bases left in between. The CDR3 totals 15 residues. The germline V gene has CDR1 SGDLS and CDR2 YYNGEE. CDR3 amino acids: CASSAPLDSSGTQYF. The DNA for the CDR3 is TGTGCCAGCAGCGCCCCTTTGGACTCCTCGGGTACGCAGTATTTT.

The genes are TRBV3-1 (or the pseudogene TRBV3-2) and TRBJ2-7; 8 nucleotides agree with TRBD2. V shed 5 bases and J 0 bases; nucleotides not matched to a gene: 3. Germline CDR1 and CDR2: LGHDT and YNNKEL (reference sequence). The CDR3 covers 14 residues. The CDR3 DNA reads as TGTGCCAGCAGCGAGCGGGGGAGCTCCTACGAGCAGTACTTC. It is translated as CASSERGSSYEQYF.

The chain carries TRBV4-1 and TRBJ2-7; a weak D match, TRBD2 (5 bases). V dropped 0 bases and J dropped 0 bases, with 18 bases sitting between them. Germline V gene sequence: CDR1 MGHRA, CDR2 YSYEKL. This CDR3 is 18 amino acids long. DNA of the CDR3: TGCGCCAGCAGCCAAGATCCTCCACGACTGGGGAGCTCCTACGAGCAGTACTTC. Its protein is CASSQDPPRLGSSYEQYF.

This rearrangement joins TRBV5-4 to TRBJ2-7, with D possibly being TRBD2 (6 bases). Germline CDR1 is SGHNT and CDR2 is YYREEE (reference sequence). The germline V and J ends were trimmed by 0 bases and 2 bases, with 12 bases remaining between them. The CDR3 extends over 15 amino acids. This CDR3 is CASSLEDLATYEQYF. The CDR3 coding sequence is TGTGCCAGCAGCTTGGAAGATCTAGCGACCTACGAGCAGTACTTC.

This clone occurred once. The chain is built from TRBV18 and TRBJ2-7; a possible D gene is TRBD2 (6 bases). The V end lost 3 bases, the J end lost 2 bases, and 17 bases lay between the germline ends. The CDR3 spans 16 residues. The germline CDR1 and CDR2 sequences are KGHSH and LQKENI. The CDR3 reads CASSPSFSGGTYEQYF. CDR3 nucleotides: TGTGCCAGCTCACCGAGTTTCTCTGGCGGGACCTACGAGCAGTACTTC.

The chain uses TRBV7-6 and TRBJ2-5; 7 nucleotides agree with TRBD1. V was pared by 2 bases and J by 5 bases, with 8 bases of the junction left unmatched. CDR1 SGHVS and CDR2 FNYEAQ come from the germline V gene. The CDR3 contains 15 residues. Here the CDR3 DNA reads TGTGCCAGCAGCTTACCTCTGACAGGGTTTGAGACCCAGTACTTC. This encodes CASSLPLTGFETQYF.

The rearrangement joins TRBV30 to TRBJ1-3; no firm D call. This CDR3 contains 17 residues. Trimming left V 4 bases short and J 1 base short, with 20 bases between. CDR1 is GTSNPN, CDR2 SVGIG, per germline (reference sequence). In nucleotides, the CDR3 is TGTGCCTGGAAAAATTCCGCCCCACTTGCTTCTGGAAACACCATATATTTT. Protein: CAWKNSAPLASGNTIYF. Drawing the rest from reference TRBV30 and TRBJ1-3, the complete variable domain is SQTIHQWPATLVQPVGSPLSLECTVEGTSNPNLYWYRQAAGRGLQLLFYSVGIGQISSEVPQNLSASRPQDRQFILSSKKLLLSDSGFYLCAWKNSAPLASGNTIYFGEGSWLTVV.

This chain links TRBV12-3 or TRBV12-4 with TRBJ2-1, with TRBD2 matching over 8 bases. The CDR3 loop spans 13 amino acids. V lost 6 bases and J lost 10; bases outside the gene matches: 8. The CDR3 sequence is CASSLYPGGEQFF. DNA of the CDR3: TGTGCCAGCAGCCTATACCCGGGAGGGGAGCAGTTCTTC.

V usage is TRBV15 and J usage is TRBJ2-5; D perhaps matches TRBD2 (6 bases). V was trimmed by 3 bases and J by 2 bases, leaving 13 bases between them. The CDR3 is 15 amino acids. Germline V gene lookup returns CDR1 LNHNV and CDR2 YYDKDF (reference sequence). The CDR3 protein is CATSSSGGQQETQYF. DNA of the CDR3: TGTGCCACCAGCAGTAGCGGAGGTCAGCAAGAGACCCAGTACTTC.

V usage is TRBV2 and J usage is TRBJ2-1, with 12 nucleotides matching TRBD2. The ends lost 6 bases at V and 9 bases at J; junction bases unmatched: 3. CDR3 length equals 13 residues. From germline, CDR1 is SNHLY and CDR2 FYNNEI. DNA for the CDR3: TGTGCCAGCAGGCGACTAGCGGGAGCTGAGCAGTTCTTC. Residues: CASRRLAGAEQFF.

This clone was seen a single time. The chain uses TRBV10-3 and TRBJ1-4; no reliable D call. V gave up 2 bases and J gave up 4 bases, with 8 bases separating them. Germline lookup yields CDR1 ENHRY and CDR2 SYGVKD. The CDR3 consists of 14 residues. CDR3 sequence (DNA): TGTGCCATCAGTGAGGGGAGTAATAATGAAAAACTGTTTTTT. It is translated as CAISEGSNNEKLFF.

V usage is TRBV7-9 and J usage is TRBJ1-5; D not certain. This CDR3 spans 14 amino acids. With 1 base removed from V and 7 bases from J, the gap between germline ends came to 11 bases. Germline CDR1 and CDR2: SEHNR and FQNEAQ (reference sequence). The CDR3 bases are TGTGCCAGCAGCTTAGTTGGCGGAGGGCAGCCCCAGCATTTT. Amino acids: CASSLVGGGQPQHF.

This clone turned up a few times. The CDR3 nucleotides read TGTGCCAGAAGCTTGACGGCGGGGGCCCGCAATGAGCAGTTCTTC. Translated, it gives CARSLTAGARNEQFF. The chain is built from TRBV5-3 and TRBJ2-1; D possibly corresponds to TRBD2 (7 bases). Being an ORF, TRBV5-3 has a function that is uncertain. The CDR3 extends over 15 amino acids. Trimming pared 1 base from V and 6 bases from J, leaving 14 bases between.

This clone was seen a handful of times. This chain uses TRBV4-2 with TRBJ2-6; TRBD2 matches 7 bases. The junction had 6 bases not matched to a gene; V was cut back by 4 bases and J by 0 bases. CDR1 is LGHNA, CDR2 YNFKEQ, per germline. The length of the CDR3 is 17 residues. CDR3 loop: CASSLRGGSSGANVLTF. The CDR3 DNA sequence: TGTGCCAGCAGCCTTAGGGGCGGGAGCTCTGGGGCCAACGTCCTGACTTTC.

This clone turned up a few times. The CDR3 spells CASSELAGASYEQYF. The CDR3 nucleotides are TGTGCCAGCAGTGAATTAGCGGGGGCCTCCTACGAGCAGTACTTC. V and J are TRBV6-4 and TRBJ2-7; TRBD2 agrees at 9 bases. This CDR3 is 15 amino acids long. The junction had 3 bases not matched to a gene; V was cut back by 3 bases and J by 0 bases. Per the germline V gene, CDR1 is MRHNA and CDR2 is SNTAGT.

This clone showed up just once. The genes are TRBV16 and TRBJ2-1; no clear D gene. Germline-derived CDR1 and CDR2 are KGHSY and FQNENV. V was clipped by 0 bases and J by 13 bases, with 7 bases between them. The CDR3 contains 11 residues. CDR3 protein: CASSQSEIQFF. The CDR3 DNA reads TGTGCCAGCAGCCAATCTGAGATCCAGTTCTTC.

This sequence joins TRBV10-3 and TRBJ1-5; possibly TRBD1 for D (5 bases). Trimming removed 0 bases from V and 7 bases from J, with 16 bases in between. Germline assignment: CDR1 ENHRY and CDR2 SYGVKD. The CDR3 extends over 16 amino acids. CDR3 loop: CAISESGQGTRQPQHF. The CDR3 DNA sequence: TGTGCCATCAGTGAGTCAGGGCAGGGAACCAGGCAGCCCCAGCATTTT.

Written as DNA, the CDR3 is TGTGCCAGCAGCTTAGGACAGGGGGAATATGGCTACACCTTC. Amino acid sequence: CASSLGQGEYGYTF. V usage is TRBV7-2 and J usage is TRBJ1-2, with 9 bases fitting TRBD1. From germline, CDR1 is SGHTA and CDR2 FQGNSA. The ends lost 1 base at V and 5 bases at J; junction bases unmatched: 2. This CDR3 is built from 14 residues. The entire variable domain, with the rest obtained from reference TRBV7-2 and TRBJ1-2, is as follows: GAGVSQSPSNKVTEKGKDVELRCDPISGHTALYWYRQSLGQGLEFLIYFQGNSAPDKSGLPSDRFSAERTGGSVSTLTIQRTQQEDSAVYLCASSLGQGEYGYTFGSGTRLTVV.

The genes are TRBV5-1 and TRBJ1-2; 9 nucleotides agree with TRBD1. The CDR3 totals 14 residues. The V segment lost 4 bases and the J segment 3 bases; nucleotides outside the gene matches: 4. Per the germline V gene, CDR1 is SGHRS and CDR2 is YFSETQ. In DNA, the CDR3 is TGCGCCAGCAGCCCCCGGGACAGGGACTATGGCTACACCTTC. Its translation: CASSPRDRDYGYTF.

J is TRBJ2-1 and V is TRBV6-2 or TRBV6-3; weak D call: TRBD2 (6 bases). The length of the CDR3 is 15 residues. In germline, CDR1 is MNHEY, CDR2 SVGEGT. V lost 6 bases, J lost 3 bases, and 15 bases lay in between. The CDR3 sequence is CASSRWRGSYNEQFF. The CDR3, as DNA: TGTGCCAGCAGCCGGTGGCGGGGAAGCTACAATGAGCAGTTCTTC.

The rearrangement links TRBV11-1 to TRBJ2-7, with 9 bases matching TRBD1. J was trimmed by 5 bases and V by 4 bases; bases with no gene match: 6. This CDR3 has 14 residues. Germline V gene data show CDR1 as SGHAT and CDR2 as FQDESV (reference sequence). The CDR3 loop is CASSSQGANDEQYF. CDR3 nucleotide sequence: TGTGCCAGCAGCTCACAGGGGGCGAACGACGAGCAGTACTTC.